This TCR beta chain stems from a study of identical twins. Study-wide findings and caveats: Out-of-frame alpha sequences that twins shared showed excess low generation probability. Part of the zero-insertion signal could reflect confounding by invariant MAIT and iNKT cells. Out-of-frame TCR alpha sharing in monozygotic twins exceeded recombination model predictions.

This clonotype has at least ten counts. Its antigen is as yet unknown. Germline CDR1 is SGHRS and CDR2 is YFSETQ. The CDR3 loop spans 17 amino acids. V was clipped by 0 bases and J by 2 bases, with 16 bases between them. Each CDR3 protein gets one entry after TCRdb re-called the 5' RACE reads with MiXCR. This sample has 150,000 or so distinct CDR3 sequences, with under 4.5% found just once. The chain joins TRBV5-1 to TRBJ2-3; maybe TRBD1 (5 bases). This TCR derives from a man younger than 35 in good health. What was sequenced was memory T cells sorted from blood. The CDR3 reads CASSLAWWEQDTDTQYF. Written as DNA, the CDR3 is TGCGCCAGCAGCTTGGCTTGGTGGGAACAGGACACAGATACGCAGTATTTT.